This T cell receptor (beta chain) is drawn from a study of identical twins. Broader study findings: Out-of-frame alpha sequences common to twins exhibited an excess of low generation probability. Rather than following the same donors, the conclusions depended on cross-sectional statistical analysis.

V was clipped by 3 bases and J by 0 bases; unmatched bases: 17. CDR1 is KGHSH and CDR2 is LQKENI in the germline V gene. The CDR3 is 19 amino acids. TCRdb redid the calling of the 5' RACE reads with MiXCR, one entry per CDR3 protein. Among roughly 770,000 distinct CDR3 sequences listed, over 15% were seen once. This clonotype was seen a handful of times. Its antigen is currently unknown. These data were likewise used in another study, on T cells expressing NK-cell markers. That paper states: Researchers report these clonotypes also headed the CD3+CD56-NKG2C+ fraction in a few donors. The HCMV specificity of the expanded NKG2C+ T cell clones stayed unresolved.

Sequenced input: PBMCs. The chain joins TRBV18 to TRBJ2-7, with 7 bases lining up with TRBD1. The receptor comes from a woman younger than 30 in good health. DNA of the CDR3: TGTGCCAGCTCACCTCGAGCTAATGTAGGGGGCGTAGGCTCCTACGAGCAGTACTTC. Translating gives CASSPRANVGGVGSYEQYF.